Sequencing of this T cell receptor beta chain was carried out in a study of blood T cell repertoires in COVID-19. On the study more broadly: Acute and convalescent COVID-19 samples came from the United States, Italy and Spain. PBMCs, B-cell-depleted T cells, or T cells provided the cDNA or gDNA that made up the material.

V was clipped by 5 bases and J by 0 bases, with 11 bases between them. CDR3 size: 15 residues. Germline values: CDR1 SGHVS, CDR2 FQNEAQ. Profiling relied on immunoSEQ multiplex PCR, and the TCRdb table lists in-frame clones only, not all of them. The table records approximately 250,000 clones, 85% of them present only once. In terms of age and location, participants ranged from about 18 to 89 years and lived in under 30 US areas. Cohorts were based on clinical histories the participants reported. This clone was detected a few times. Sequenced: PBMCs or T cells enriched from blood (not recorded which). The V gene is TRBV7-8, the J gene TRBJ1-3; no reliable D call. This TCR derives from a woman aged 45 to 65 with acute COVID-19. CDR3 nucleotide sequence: TGTGCCAGCAGCCCTAGTGCTTACTCTGGAAACACCATATATTTT. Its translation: CASSPSAYSGNTIYF. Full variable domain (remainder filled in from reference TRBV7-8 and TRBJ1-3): GAGVSQSPRYKVAKRGQDVALRCDPISGHVSLFWYQQALGQGPEFLTYFQNEAQLDKSGLPSDRFFAERPEGSVSTLKIQRTQQEDSAVYLCASSPSAYSGNTIYFGEGSWLTVV.